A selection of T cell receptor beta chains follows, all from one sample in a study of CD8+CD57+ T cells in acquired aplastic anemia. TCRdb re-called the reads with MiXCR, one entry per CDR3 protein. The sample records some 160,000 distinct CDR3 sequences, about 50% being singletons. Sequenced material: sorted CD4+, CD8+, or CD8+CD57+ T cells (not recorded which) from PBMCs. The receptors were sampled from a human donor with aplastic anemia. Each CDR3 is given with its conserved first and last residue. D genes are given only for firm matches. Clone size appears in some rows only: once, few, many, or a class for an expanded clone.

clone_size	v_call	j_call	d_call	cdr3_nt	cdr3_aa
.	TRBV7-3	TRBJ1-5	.	TGTGCCAGCAGCTTGATAGGGGGACAGCATTTT	CASSLIGGQHF
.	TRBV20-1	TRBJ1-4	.	TGCAGTGCTAGTCGGTCTGGGGGGGCTAATGAAAAACTGTTTTTT	CSASRSGGANEKLFF
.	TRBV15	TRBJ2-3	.	TGTGCCACCAGCAAAAGGAGGAATCCAGATACGCAGTATTTT	CATSKRRNPDTQYF
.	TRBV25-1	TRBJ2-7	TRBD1	TGTGCCAGCAGCAACCCGCGACAGGGACAGTACGAGCAGTACTTC	CASSNPRQGQYEQYF
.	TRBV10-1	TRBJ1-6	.	TGCGCCAGCACGCCAAGCTCCTATAATTCACCCCTCCACTTT	CASTPSSYNSPLHF
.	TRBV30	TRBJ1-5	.	TGTGCCTGGGCCCTGTATAGCAATCAGCCCCAGCATTTT	CAWALYSNQPQHF
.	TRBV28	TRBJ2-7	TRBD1	TGTGCCAGCAGTTTGGGACAGGAAGAGACCTACGAGCAGTACTTC	CASSLGQEETYEQYF
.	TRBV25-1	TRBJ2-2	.	TGTGCCAGCAGTGATACAGGGCAGGGTGTTTTCAACGGGGAGCTGTTTTTT	CASSDTGQGVFNGELFF
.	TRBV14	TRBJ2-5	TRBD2	TGTGCCAGCCGCACTAGCGGGGCAGTGACCCAGTACTTC	CASRTSGAVTQYF
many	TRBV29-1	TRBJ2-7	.	TGCAGCGTTCAAGACGGCAGGTCCTACGAGCAGTACTTC	CSVQDGRSYEQYF
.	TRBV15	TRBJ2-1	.	TGTGCCACCAGCAGAGATCGAATAGCTGAGCAGTTCTTC	CATSRDRIAEQFF
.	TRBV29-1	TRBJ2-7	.	TGCAGCGCCCCCCCCCGCTACGAGCAGTACTTC	CSAPPRYEQYF
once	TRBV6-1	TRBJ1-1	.	TGTGCCAGCAGTGAAGCTGGTGGATTGGGTTTCTTT	CASSEAGGLGFF
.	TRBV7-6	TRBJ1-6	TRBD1	TGTGCCAGCAGCTTAGGGCAGGGGGATAATTCACCCCTCCACTTT	CASSLGQGDNSPLHF
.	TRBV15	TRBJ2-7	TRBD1	TGTGCCACCACCGTCTTCGGGACAGGGAACGAGCAGTACTTC	CATTVFGTGNEQYF
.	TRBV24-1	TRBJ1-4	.	TGTGCCACCAGTGATACGAATCGGAATGAAAAACTGTTTTTT	CATSDTNRNEKLFF
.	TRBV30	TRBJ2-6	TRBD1	TGTGCCTGGAGTGTTATGCGACAGGGAATGGCCGGGGCCAACGTCCTGACTTTC	CAWSVMRQGMAGANVLTF
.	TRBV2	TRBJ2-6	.	TGTGCCGGATTCTACTCTGGGGCCAACGTCCTGACTTTC	CAGFYSGANVLTF
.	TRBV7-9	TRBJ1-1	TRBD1	TGTGCCAGCAGCCAAGCTGAACAGGGGATGTACACTGAAGCTTTCTTT	CASSQAEQGMYTEAFF
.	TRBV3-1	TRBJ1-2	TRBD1	TGTGCCAGCAGCCAAGAGTTCCGGGGACAGGACAGGACTAACTATGGCTACACCTTC	CASSQEFRGQDRTNYGYTF
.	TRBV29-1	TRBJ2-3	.	TGCAGCGTTGAAGAGTCCCCCCCAGATACGCAGTATTTT	CSVEESPPDTQYF
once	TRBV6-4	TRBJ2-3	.	TGTGCCAGCAGTAATAATGGGGCAGATACGCAGTATTTT	CASSNNGADTQYF
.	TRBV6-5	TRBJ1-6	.	TGTGCCAGCAGTTATTACAGAACACCCCTCCACTTT	CASSYYRTPLHF
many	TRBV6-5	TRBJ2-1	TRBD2	TGTGCCAGCATGCTAGCGGGAGCACAAGAGCAGTTCTTC	CASMLAGAQEQFF
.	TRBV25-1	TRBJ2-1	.	TGTGCCAGCAGTAACCATGAAACAGGGAACAATGAGCAGTTCTTC	CASSNHETGNNEQFF
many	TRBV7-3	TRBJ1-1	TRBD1	TGTGCCAGCAGCGCCTCGGACAGGGGGCTGGACACTGAAGCTTTCTTT	CASSASDRGLDTEAFF
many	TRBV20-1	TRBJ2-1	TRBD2	TGCAGTGCTAGTCTTGCGGGAGGGGGTAATGAGCAGTTCTTC	CSASLAGGGNEQFF
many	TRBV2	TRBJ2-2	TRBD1	TGTGCCAGCAGTTGGACAGGGTTGGACACCGGGGAGCTGTTTTTT	CASSWTGLDTGELFF
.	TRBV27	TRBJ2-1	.	TGTGCCAGCAGTTTATCCGGCGGGAATGAGCAGTTCTTC	CASSLSGGNEQFF
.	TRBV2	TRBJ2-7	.	TGTGCCAGCAGTCGATACGGTAGATTCGAGCAGTACTTC	CASSRYGRFEQYF
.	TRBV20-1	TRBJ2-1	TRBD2	TGCAGTGCTAGAGCTTACCCTACAACAGCTAGCGGTACTACCCACAATGAGCAGTTCTTC	CSARAYPTTASGTTHNEQFF
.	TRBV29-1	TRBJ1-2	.	TGCAGCGTACGAAGCCAGGGCTTTGGCTACACCTTC	CSVRSQGFGYTF
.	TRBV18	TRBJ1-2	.	TGTGCCAGCTCACCCGGTTGGGGGTGGGACTATGGCTACACCTTC	CASSPGWGWDYGYTF
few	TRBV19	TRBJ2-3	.	TGTGCCAGTAGTTCTCGGGGAATGGCAACAGATACGCAGTATTTT	CASSSRGMATDTQYF
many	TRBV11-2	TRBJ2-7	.	TGTGCCAGCAGCTTAGAGGTACAGGATACATACGAGCAGTACTTC	CASSLEVQDTYEQYF
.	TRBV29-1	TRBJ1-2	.	TGCAGCGTTGAGGTAATCGGCTACACCTTC	CSVEVIGYTF
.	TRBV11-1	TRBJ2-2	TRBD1	TGTGCCAGCAGCGCCGGGACAGGGACCCCCATTGTGGCGAACACCGGGGAGCTGTTTTTT	CASSAGTGTPIVANTGELFF
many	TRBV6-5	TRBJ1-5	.	TGTGCCAGCAGTTACTCGATCGGGTCGGAGCCCCAGCATTTT	CASSYSIGSEPQHF
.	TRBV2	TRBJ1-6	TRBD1	TGTGCCAGCAGTGATAGGGACAGCAGAAATTCACCCCTCCACTTT	CASSDRDSRNSPLHF
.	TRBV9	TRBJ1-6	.	TGTGCCAGCAGCGTAGCTGTCGTAAGAGGGGTTTCACCCCTCCACTTT	CASSVAVVRGVSPLHF
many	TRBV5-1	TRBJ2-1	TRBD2	TGCGCCAGCAGCCATGACTACACGGGACTAGCGTACAATGAGCAGTTCTTC	CASSHDYTGLAYNEQFF
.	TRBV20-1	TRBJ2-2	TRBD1	TGCAGTGCTAACACAGGGGGCACCGGGGAGCTGTTTTTT	CSANTGGTGELFF
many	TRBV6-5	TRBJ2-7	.	TGTGCCAGCAGTTACGGCCAGCTCTCCTACGAGCAGTACTTC	CASSYGQLSYEQYF
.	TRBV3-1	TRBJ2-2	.	TGTGCCAGCAGCCAAGGCCTAGGCGGGGAGCTGTTTTTT	CASSQGLGGELFF
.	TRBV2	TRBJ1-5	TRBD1	TGTGCCAGCAGCAAGGGACAGGGGGTGCCCCTTTCGCCCCAGCATTTT	CASSKGQGVPLSPQHF
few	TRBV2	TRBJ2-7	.	TGTGCCGCGGGCCGGGGGCGAGATGAGCAGTACTTC	CAAGRGRDEQYF